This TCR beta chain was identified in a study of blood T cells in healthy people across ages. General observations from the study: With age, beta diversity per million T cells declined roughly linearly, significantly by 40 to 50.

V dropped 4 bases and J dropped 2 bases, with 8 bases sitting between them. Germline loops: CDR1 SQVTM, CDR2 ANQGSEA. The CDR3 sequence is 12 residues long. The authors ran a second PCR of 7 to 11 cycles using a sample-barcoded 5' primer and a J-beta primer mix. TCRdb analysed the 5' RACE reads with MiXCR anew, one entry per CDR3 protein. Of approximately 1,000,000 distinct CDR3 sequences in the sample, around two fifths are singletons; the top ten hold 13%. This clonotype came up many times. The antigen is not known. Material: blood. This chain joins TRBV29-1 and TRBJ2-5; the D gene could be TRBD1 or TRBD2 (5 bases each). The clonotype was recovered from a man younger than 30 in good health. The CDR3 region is CSVGDQQETQYF. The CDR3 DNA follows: TGCAGCGTTGGGGACCAACAAGAGACCCAGTACTTC.